These 26 T cell receptor beta chains originate from one sample sequenced in a study of blood T cell repertoires in COVID-19 (dated by TCRdb to about 2020). Library creation used the immunoSEQ multiplex PCR assay. Drawn from immuneACCESS, this table holds only the in-frame rearrangements with V and J called that TCRdb kept. Clones are partly lost; checked studies trace under half to an unresolved V gene and leave the rest unexplained. The sample yields about 210,000 clones; around 82% were counted once. Jointly, the top ten make up 2% to 3% of the sample. Sequenced sample: peripheral blood. The receptors derive from a woman between 40 and 50 years old with active or convalescent COVID-19.

This clone was observed a handful of times. This rearrangement joins TRBV3-1 (or the pseudogene TRBV3-2) to TRBJ1-1, with D possibly matching TRBD1 (6 bases). The CDR3 has 16 residues. The germline V gene has CDR1 LGHDT and CDR2 YNNKEL (reference sequence). V dropped 1 base and J dropped 8 bases, with 20 bases sitting between them. CDR3 sequence: CASSQGDYGTRGEAFF. The CDR3 nucleotides are TGTGCCAGCAGCCAAGGGGACTACGGGACACGAGGCGAAGCTTTCTTT.

The table lists this clone with many counts. The chain links TRBV19 to TRBJ2-1; 11 positions agree with TRBD2. The CDR3 contains 18 residues. Germline V gene data show CDR1 as LNHDA and CDR2 as SQIVND (reference sequence). Trimming at V came to 5 bases and at J to 4 bases, leaving 13 bases not matched to a gene. CDR3 sequence (DNA): TGTGCCAGTAGTCCCGGGACTAGCGGACGGTCCCTTTACAATGAGCAGTTCTTC. Translated, it gives CASSPGTSGRSLYNEQFF.

The CDR3 loop is CASSEEDQGGYTF. CDR3 DNA: TGTGCCAGCAGTGAGGAGGACCAGGGGGGCTACACCTTC. The rearrangement links TRBV6-1 to TRBJ1-2; a weak D match, TRBD1 (6 bases). From germline, CDR1 is MNHNS and CDR2 SASEGT. This CDR3 is 13 amino acids long. Trimming pared 3 bases from V and 8 bases from J, leaving 13 bases between.

The sample holds one count of this clone. This sequence joins TRBV19 and TRBJ1-2; 9 positions match TRBD1. The V gene end was trimmed by 3 bases and the J gene end by 4 bases; junction bases not matched to a gene: 3. Germline CDR1 is LNHDA and CDR2 is SQIVND (reference sequence). The CDR3 loop spans 14 amino acids. The CDR3 sequence is CASSIHRGLYGYTF. The CDR3 nucleotides are TGTGCCAGTAGTATTCACAGGGGGCTCTATGGCTACACCTTC. Together with reference TRBV19 and TRBJ1-2, the CDR3 gives the full variable domain: DGGITQSPKYLFRKEGQNVTLSCEQNLNHDAMYWYRQDPGQGLRLIYYSQIVNDFQKGDIAEGYSVSREKKESFPLTVTSAQKNPTAFYLCASSIHRGLYGYTFGSGTRLTVV.

The V call is TRBV3-1 (or the pseudogene TRBV3-2), the J call TRBJ2-1; 7 bases line up with TRBD2. CDR1 LGHDT and CDR2 YNNKEL come from the germline V gene (reference sequence). CDR3 length: 16 amino acids. The trim removed 5 bases at V and 3 bases at J, leaving 10 bases unmatched. The CDR3: CASSESWGTNYNEQFF. As DNA, the CDR3 is TGTGCCAGCAGCGAGAGCTGGGGGACTAACTACAATGAGCAGTTCTTC.

In DNA form, the CDR3 reads TGTGCCAGCAGCCAAACCGGCGGGCGGGGAAGCACAGATACGCAGTATTTT. This codes for CASSQTGGRGSTDTQYF. The chain links TRBV4-2 to TRBJ2-3; perhaps TRBD2 as D (6 bases). CDR1 and CDR2 (germline): LGHNA, YNFKEQ. This CDR3 contains 17 residues. V was pared by 2 bases and J by 0 bases, with 15 bases between.

The chain recombines TRBV7-2 with TRBJ2-5; 7 nucleotides agree with TRBD2. CDR3 size: 15 residues. CDR1 is SGHTA, CDR2 FQGNSA, per germline. V gave up 2 bases and J gave up 4 bases; unmatched junction bases: 7. The CDR3 sequence is CASSLSGGMGETQYF. The CDR3 DNA sequence: TGTGCCAGCAGCTTATCCGGGGGGATGGGAGAGACCCAGTACTTC.

V and J are TRBV28 and TRBJ1-2; D gene ambiguous. The germline CDR1 and CDR2 sequences are MDHEN and SYDVKM. V was shortened by 4 bases and J by 2 bases, with 11 bases between the two germline ends. This CDR3 has 14 residues. The chain's CDR3 is CASSSGILNYGYTF. Here the CDR3 DNA reads TGTGCCAGCAGTTCTGGCATATTGAACTATGGCTACACCTTC.

The chain uses TRBV28 and TRBJ1-3; no clear D. Germline V gene data show CDR1 as MDHEN and CDR2 as SYDVKM. The CDR3 extends over 15 amino acids. V dropped 4 bases and J dropped 0 bases, with 10 bases sitting between them. CDR3 in amino acids: CASSYDLSSGNTIYF. CDR3 in DNA: TGTGCCAGCAGTTACGATCTAAGCTCTGGAAACACCATATATTTT.

This clone was seen more than once but under ten times. This chain links TRBV27 with TRBJ1-5, with 9 bases matching TRBD1. Germline CDR1 and CDR2: MNHEY and SMNVEV (reference sequence). With V trimmed by 6 bases and J by 7 bases, 10 bases remained unmatched. The CDR3 runs 15 residues. CDR3 in amino acids: CASSAGTGQWQPQHF. The DNA of the CDR3 is TGTGCCAGCAGCGCCGGGACAGGGCAATGGCAGCCCCAGCATTTT.

The rearrangement joins TRBV11-2 to TRBJ2-1, with a tentative D call TRBD2 (6 bases). CDR3 length: 15 residues. Per germline, CDR1 SGHAT and CDR2 FQNNGV. Trimming took off 0 bases at V and 4 bases at J, with 10 bases between the two ends. The CDR3 sequence: CASSLDRGLYNEQFF. As DNA, the CDR3 is TGTGCCAGCAGCTTAGATAGGGGACTGTACAATGAGCAGTTCTTC.

This clone has more than one count but fewer than ten. The gene calls are TRBV2 and TRBJ2-7; D remains ambiguous. Germline V gene sequence: CDR1 SNHLY, CDR2 FYNNEI. The ends were cut back, 2 bases at V and 7 bases at J, with 12 bases in the middle. The CDR3 loop spans 13 amino acids. The CDR3 spells CASSEPFRLEQYF. The CDR3, as DNA: TGTGCCAGCAGTGAACCTTTTCGGTTAGAGCAGTACTTC.

This clone appeared a few times. At one boundary the junction diverges from the germline segment, which might be a read error. The rearrangement joins TRBV7-7 to TRBJ2-2; 7 bases line up with TRBD1. CDR3 size: 15 residues. CDR1 is SSHAT and CDR2 is FNYEAQ in the germline V gene (reference sequence). This chain's CDR3 is CASSLQGPNTGELFF. As DNA, the CDR3 is TGTGCTAGCAGCTTACAGGGGCCGAACACCGGGGAGCTGTTTTTT.

V is TRBV11-3 and J is TRBJ1-5; the D gene is possibly TRBD1 (5 bases). The V end lost 1 base, the J end lost 4 bases, and 11 bases lay between the germline ends. There are 15 residues in the CDR3. The V gene's germline CDR1 is SGHNT and CDR2 YENEEA. Here the CDR3 reads CASSLGGEPNQPQHF. The CDR3 region has the DNA TGTGCCAGCAGCTTAGGGGGGGAGCCGAATCAGCCCCAGCATTTT.

CDR3 DNA: TGTGCCAGCAGCTTTGGGGGAGGAACGGGGTCACCCCTCCACTTT. Translating gives CASSFGGGTGSPLHF. The rearrangement links TRBV5-4 to TRBJ1-6, with D perhaps TRBD1 (5 bases). The CDR3 loop spans 15 amino acids. V was trimmed by 2 bases and J by 10 bases, leaving 16 bases between them. Germline assignment: CDR1 SGHNT and CDR2 YYREEE (reference sequence).

V usage is TRBV2 and J usage is TRBJ1-2, with unresolved D. The CDR3 is made up of 15 amino acids. CDR1 and CDR2 (germline): SNHLY, FYNNEI. V lost 1 base to trimming and J lost 0 bases, with 9 bases between them. The CDR3 DNA sequence: TGTGCCAGCAGTGAAGGCGGCCACTCTAACTATGGCTACACCTTC. Its translation is CASSEGGHSNYGYTF.

The chain employs TRBV6-4 and TRBJ2-1; TRBD2 agrees at 10 bases. Germline trimming cut 10 bases from V and 1 base from J; bases unmatched to any gene: 4. The CDR3 contains 14 residues. Per the germline V gene, CDR1 is MRHNA and CDR2 is SNTAGT. The DNA for the CDR3 is TGTGCCAACGAACTAGCGGGGTCCTACAATGAGCAGTTCTTC. Its translation: CANELAGSYNEQFF.

The genes are TRBV15 and TRBJ1-4; the match to TRBD1 covers 8 bases. The CDR3 extends over 16 amino acids. The junction had 6 bases not matched to a gene; V was cut back by 3 bases and J by 3 bases. Germline loops: CDR1 LNHNV, CDR2 YYDKDF (reference sequence). CDR3: CATSRELQGANEKLFF. In DNA, the CDR3 is TGTGCCACCAGCAGGGAACTACAGGGGGCTAATGAAAAACTGTTTTTT.

This chain joins TRBV2 and TRBJ1-6; TRBD1 aligns across 7 bases. Germline V gives CDR1 SNHLY, CDR2 FYNNEI. The V and J ends lost 4 bases and 7 bases, in that order; junction bases with no gene match: 7. The CDR3 sequence is 15 residues long. The CDR3 loop is CASSGVGTENSPLHF. CDR3 nucleotide sequence: TGTGCCAGCAGTGGGGTCGGGACAGAGAATTCACCCCTCCACTTT.

The chain carries TRBV27 and TRBJ1-4; 7 bases map to TRBD1. CDR3 size: 15 residues. Trimming took 6 bases from V and 8 from J; bases not matched to a gene: 12. In germline, CDR1 is MNHEY, CDR2 SMNVEV (reference sequence). The CDR3 nucleotides read TGTGCCAGCAGACTAGGAGGGGGCGCAACGGAAAAACTGTTTTTT. Encoded protein: CASRLGGGATEKLFF.

The chain uses TRBV19 and TRBJ1-5; 7 bases map to TRBD1. The CDR3 sequence is 16 residues long. Germline-derived CDR1 and CDR2 are LNHDA and SQIVND (reference sequence). The V segment lost 7 bases and the J segment 0 bases; nucleotides outside the gene matches: 9. The CDR3 here is CASTTIQGISNQPQHF. Written as DNA, the CDR3 is TGTGCCAGTACCACCATACAGGGGATTAGCAATCAGCCCCAGCATTTT.

The chain uses TRBV2 and TRBJ2-7, with 8 bases aligning to TRBD1. The CDR3 totals 13 residues. Germline-derived CDR1 and CDR2 are SNHLY and FYNNEI. V was pared by 5 bases and J by 4 bases, with 4 bases of the junction left unmatched. CDR3 bases: TGTGCCAGCAGTAGTACAGGGGGATACGAGCAGTACTTC. Encoded protein: CASSSTGGYEQYF.

V and J are TRBV28 and TRBJ2-7, with D possibly matching TRBD2 (5 bases). Germline V lookup: CDR1 MDHEN, CDR2 SYDVKM. V gave up 5 bases and J gave up 0 bases, with 17 bases separating them. CDR3 length: 16 amino acids. The CDR3 DNA follows: TGTGCCAGCAGTCTCGCTCCGGACTTTTCCTCCTACGAGCAGTACTTC. Translating gives CASSLAPDFSSYEQYF. The full variable domain, rest sourced from reference TRBV28 and TRBJ2-7, is DVKVTQSSRYLVKRTGEKVFLECVQDMDHENMFWYRQDPGLGLRLIYFSYDVKMKEKGDIPEGYSVSREKKERFSLILESASTNQTSMYLCASSLAPDFSSYEQYFGPGTRLTVT.

The chain carries TRBV29-1 and TRBJ2-6; TRBD2 is a possible D gene (5 bases). The germline CDR1 and CDR2 sequences are SQVTM and ANQGSEA. V lost 7 bases, J lost 0 bases, and 16 bases lay in between. The CDR3 extends over 16 amino acids. Here the CDR3 DNA reads TGCAGCGCACTAGATACTTTAAGCTCTGGGGCCAACGTCCTGACTTTC. The encoded protein is CSALDTLSSGANVLTF.

The V and J genes are TRBV6-1 and TRBJ1-2, with D hard to call. CDR3 length equals 12 residues. Germline-derived CDR1 and CDR2 are MNHNS and SASEGT. V dropped 1 base and J dropped 8 bases, with 8 bases sitting between them. The CDR3: CASSEGARGYTF. The CDR3 coding sequence is TGTGCCAGCAGTGAAGGGGCGCGCGGCTACACCTTC.

The chain employs TRBV6-5 and TRBJ1-5; TRBD1 matches 7 bases. Per the germline V gene, CDR1 is MNHEY and CDR2 is SVGAGI. This CDR3 contains 16 residues. Trimming cost V 4 bases and J 5 bases; bases outside gene matches: 11. CDR3 nucleotides: TGTGCCAGCAGTTCCTACGGGGGACAGCGCTATCAGCCCCAGCATTTT. It yields the protein CASSSYGGQRYQPQHF.